Sequencing of this T cell receptor beta chain was carried out in a study of cytomegalovirus exposure and HLA in healthy donors (dated by TCRdb to about 2017). Regarding the complete study: In an earlier analysis of some 550 of the donors, 276 Gb of sequence data and approximately 100 million unique TCR beta sequences from 150 million to 200 million T cells were reported. An early release that covered 500 to 800 HLA-typed donors contained approximately 300 gigabases of sequencing data and about 84 million unique TCR sequences. Of the 350 to 450 genotyped donors, approximately 80% fell in the genetic ancestry cluster associated with self-reported Caucasian donors. The aim of the study was to test whether cataloging public T cell receptors could identify signatures of past pathogen exposure. The study used immunosequencing to profile the T cell repertoires of 600 to 850 subjects and linked those repertoires to cytomegalovirus serostatus. In addition to the first cohort of 500 to 850 subjects, a separate validation cohort of around 110 different subjects was used. To predict cytomegalovirus infection status, the study brought together high-throughput TCR immunosequencing, statistical association of individual TCRs with disease status, and machine learning. To study patterns of TCR occurrence, a later analysis re-analyzed previously published TCR beta repertoires from hundreds of donors and added high-resolution HLA genotyping. The later analysis used no new phenotypic data to find candidate immune exposures, relying instead on TCR beta sequences and their occurrence across donors. To decide whether each TCR beta V gene segment behaved as functional or pseudogenic, an earlier analysis of fewer than 750 of the donors relied on high-throughput TCR beta sequencing. Donor age, sex, ethnicity and CMV serostatus were compiled together with the repertoire data. In a later genetic analysis, genome-wide SNP genotypes for 398 of the 666 donors were used, and that subset was treated as a discovery cohort. All discovery cohort repertoires had been generated on a single sequencing platform. HLA typing covered class I and class II loci at four-digit resolution. Typing coverage varied by locus: roughly 629-630 donors for A, B, C, DRB1 and DQB1; around 560 for DQA1; nearly 610 for DPA1; 450 to 480 for DPB1. Four to six DR-DQ haplotypes were handled as single units for association and clustering because linkage in the cohort was strong. Among some 400 genotyped donors of the cohort, an average of around 220,000 unique TCR beta nucleotide sequences was sequenced per donor, of which about 18% were non-productive.

Concerning this clone itself: Its antigen remains undetermined. Per-base qualities were not stored, and no clone one base away is much larger.

The cohort was made up of under 800 healthy bone marrow donors. Cohort members were all nominally healthy when sampled, although unrecorded immune exposures were likely present. The donor tested CMV seronegative and was one of the 352 seronegative cohort members. Every donor gave a peripheral blood sample, and the peripheral blood mononuclear cells from that sample were used for TCR beta sequencing. The Qiagen DNeasy Blood Extraction Kit was used to extract genomic DNA from the blood cell samples. On the study overall, not on this receptor specifically: The earlier analysis of nearly 600 of the donors excluded 15 to 20 rarely observed V segments, including chromosome 9 orphons, because counts were too low. In this cohort, only TCR beta chains were sequenced, and detectable features were limited by the absence of alpha or paired-chain data. Compared with the roughly 700-donor mean, donors in an Asian-associated ancestry cluster had fewer N-insertions in productive TCRs, according to a later genetic analysis. In an earlier analysis of fewer than 700 of the donors, most TCR beta V segments appeared in productive rearrangements about 87% or about 30% of the time, broadly matching IMGT annotations. Linkage disequilibrium might explain the correlated functional status among segregating V segments, but an unknown experimental factor could not be ruled out. In a later analysis, TCR association rates were found to vary across HLA loci, with the most associated TCRs seen for DRB1 alleles and the fewest for HLA-C alleles. It was suggested by the authors that the approach could potentially be generalized to other disease states and immunological phenotypes. Sequencing depth was assumed to be roughly uniform across donors in the presence/absence analyses, though that assumption may not hold. Immune exposure information for the cohort was limited to CMV serostatus. A later analysis reported that several top co-occurrence clusters appeared linked to parvovirus B19, influenza, CMV and Epstein-Barr virus. Because the 87-base-pair reads could not distinguish some IMGT-functional V segments, including TRBV6-2 and TRBV6-3, those segments were excluded. A further reported finding was that TCR beta sequences accurately predicted the HLA-A and HLA-B alleles for most subjects in the first cohort. A later analysis associated 16,951 TCR beta sequences with specific HLA alleles at a false discovery rate of 0.05. Strong co-occurrence of HLA alleles, especially DR and DQ, made assigning TCR associations to individual alleles difficult. Because some donors lacked HLA typing at each locus, the association tests relied only on the typed subset. Compared with equally common non-associated chains, HLA-associated TCR beta chains in a later analysis were more clonally expanded and had lower generation probabilities. In both the original and validation cohorts, the classifier was reported to diagnose cytomegalovirus status with high specificity and sensitivity. Most CMV-associated TCR beta chains appeared to be HLA-restricted in a later analysis, and the HLA associations seemed to be driven largely by CMV exposure. A cluster of highly shared sequence variants was judged likely to represent a technical artifact of the sequencing pipeline. While some public TCRs were present in many individuals, most TCR sequences turned up only very rarely across donors. In vitro tests confirmed that a few of the cytomegalovirus-associated TCR beta chains recognize cytomegalovirus antigens. The study listed approximately 160 TCR beta chains as associated with cytomegalovirus. An association between a missense DCLRE1C variant and V-gene and J-gene trimming of TCR beta chains was found in a later genetic analysis and replicated in an independent cohort.

CDR3 length: 13 amino acids, cysteine to phenylalanine. The entry retains the CDR3 DNA only, 39 bases that are in frame from base 1. CDR1 and CDR2, looked up from the germline V gene, are SGHTA and FQGNSA. A distance of 14 bases separates the germline ends of V and J, which lose 5 bases and 7 bases respectively. The library was produced with the immunoSEQ multiplex PCR assay. For the multiplex PCR, a mixture combining 60 forward primers for TCR Vbeta segments and 13 reverse primers for TCR Jbeta segments was used. A multiplex PCR assay on genomic DNA amplified the CDR3 region of rearranged TCR beta genes. The Illumina HiSeq System was used to sequence the amplified TCR beta libraries as 87-base-pair reads. Turning to the authors' computational methods: Across the 670 or so repertoires, a later analysis counted 78 million or so unique TCR beta chains, around 11 million of which were shared by at least two donors. Raw reads were error-corrected and collapsed into unique sequences by a nearest-neighbor algorithm in which closely related sequences were merged to remove PCR and sequencing errors. V, D and J gene segments were assigned by aligning CDR3 sequences to IMGT reference sequences. For a sequence to be retained, a match of at least six nucleotides was required to both a V gene segment and a J gene segment. Rearrangements were called productive when the CDR3 lacked stop codons and stayed in frame with V and J; all others were non-productive. CDR3 was defined by IMGT convention, running from the second conserved V-encoded cysteine to the conserved J-encoded phenylalanine. In an earlier analysis of approximately 500 of the donors, sequences lacking an unambiguous match to a single V gene segment were excluded. In an earlier analysis of approximately 560 of the donors, a V segment was called functional when productive rearrangements were above 56.7%, and segregating when the standard deviation between donors exceeded 5%. To diagnose cytomegalovirus status from the catalog of TCR beta chain sequences, a statistical classification framework was built. In a later analysis, TCR nucleotide sequences were compared against IMGT/GENE-DB human TR gene sequences so that V and J genes could be assigned. In a later analysis, CDR3 sequences and most-parsimonious VDJ recombination scenarios were assigned using the TCRdist pipeline. In a later analysis, every TCR beta chain was defined by the combination of its CDR3 amino acid sequence and its V-gene family, and reads without a unique V-gene family were dropped. To address suspected cross-contamination and a sequencing artifact, a later analysis removed roughly 640 highly shared, low-generation-probability nucleotide sequences. A later analysis calculated a clonal expansion index for each public chain from normalized within-repertoire ranks of inferred template counts. In a later analysis, generation probabilities were computed using a VDJ recombination model fitted to out-of-frame rearrangements, and the results were checked against IGoR. In a later analysis, hypergeometric tests were used to score TCR-TCR, TCR-HLA and TCR-CMV co-occurrence, with a repertoire-size bias correction applied to TCR pairs. False discovery rates were estimated in a later analysis by permuting HLA or CMV assignments 20 times. In a later analysis, co-occurring TCRs were grouped using DBSCAN, with TCRdist sequence similarity added in when clustering inside HLA-allele-positive subsets. For co-occurrence clustering, repertoires with fewer than 30,000 or more than 120,000 public chains were excluded, along with a handful of repertoires with anomalous nucleotide sharing. TCRdb provides this immuneACCESS table in a form limited to in-frame rearrangements. Some clones are lacking; in checked studies, under half of them reflect an unresolved V gene, and why the rest are absent is not known. D and trimming come from the DNA, and the V and J calls and clone size come from that table. In all, the sample holds some 120,000 clones, and approximately 80% of those were seen once. The top ten constitute roughly 3% of the sample.

This clonotype was obtained from a male donor in good health and CMV-seronegative. What was sequenced was PBMCs. The receptor chain draws on TRBV7-2 and TRBJ1-1; 6 matching bases give a weak D call of TRBD1. The nucleotide sequence reads TGTGCCAGCAGCCCTGACAGGACTGGTGAAGCTTTCTTT. Protein translation: CASSPDRTGEAFF.